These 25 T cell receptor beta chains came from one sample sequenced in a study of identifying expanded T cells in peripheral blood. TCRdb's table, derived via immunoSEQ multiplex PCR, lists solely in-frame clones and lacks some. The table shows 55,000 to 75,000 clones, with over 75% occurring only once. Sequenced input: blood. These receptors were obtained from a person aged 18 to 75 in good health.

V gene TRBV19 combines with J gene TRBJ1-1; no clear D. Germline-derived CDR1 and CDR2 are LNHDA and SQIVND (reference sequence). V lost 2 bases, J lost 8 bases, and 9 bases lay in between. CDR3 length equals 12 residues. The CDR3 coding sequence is TGTGCCAGTAGTATACCCTTAGTCGAAGCTTTCTTT. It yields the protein CASSIPLVEAFF.

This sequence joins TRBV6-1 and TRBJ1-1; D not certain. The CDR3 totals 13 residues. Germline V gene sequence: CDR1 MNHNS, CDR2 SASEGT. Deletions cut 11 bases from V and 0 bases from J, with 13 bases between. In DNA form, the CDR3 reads TGTGCCGGGAGTACAGCCATGAACACTGAAGCTTTCTTT. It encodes CAGSTAMNTEAFF.

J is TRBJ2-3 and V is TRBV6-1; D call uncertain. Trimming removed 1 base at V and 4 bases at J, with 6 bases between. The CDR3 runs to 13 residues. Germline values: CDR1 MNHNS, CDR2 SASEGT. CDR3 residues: CASSEDLADTQYF. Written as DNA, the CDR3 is TGTGCCAGCAGTGAAGACTTGGCAGATACGCAGTATTTT.

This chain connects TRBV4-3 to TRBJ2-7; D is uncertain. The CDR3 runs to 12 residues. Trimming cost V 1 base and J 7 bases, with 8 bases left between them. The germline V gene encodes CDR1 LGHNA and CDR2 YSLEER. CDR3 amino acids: CASSQGMYEQYF. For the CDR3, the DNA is TGCGCCAGCAGCCAAGGTATGTATGAGCAGTACTTC.

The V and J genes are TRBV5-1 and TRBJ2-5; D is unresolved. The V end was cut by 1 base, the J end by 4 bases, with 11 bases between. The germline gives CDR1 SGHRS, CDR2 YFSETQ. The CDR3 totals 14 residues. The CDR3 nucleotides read TGCGCCAGCAGCTTGAACGGGCCCGGAGAGACCCAGTACTTC. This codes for CASSLNGPGETQYF.

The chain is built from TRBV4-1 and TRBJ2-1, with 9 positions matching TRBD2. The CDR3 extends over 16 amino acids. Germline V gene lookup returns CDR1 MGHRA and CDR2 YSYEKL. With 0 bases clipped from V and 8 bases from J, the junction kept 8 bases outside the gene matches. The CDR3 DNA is TGCGCCAGCAGCCAAGAGGGGCGGGAGGGTAGGTATGAGCAGTTCTTC. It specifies CASSQEGREGRYEQFF.

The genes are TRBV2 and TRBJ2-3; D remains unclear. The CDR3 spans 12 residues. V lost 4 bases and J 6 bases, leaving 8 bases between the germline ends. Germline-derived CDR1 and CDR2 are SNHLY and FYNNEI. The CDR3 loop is CASSAGPDTQYF. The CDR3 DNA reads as TGTGCCAGCAGTGCGGGTCCGGATACGCAGTATTTT.

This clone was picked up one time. The CDR3 DNA reads TGCAGCGTCACGGGACAGTTGCTGGTGGGCTACACCTTC. Translating gives CSVTGQLLVGYTF. The chain employs TRBV29-1 and TRBJ1-2; 7 bases are a match to TRBD1. Germline V gives CDR1 SQVTM, CDR2 ANQGSEA. The CDR3 sequence is 13 residues long. V was clipped by 6 bases and J by 8 bases; unmatched bases: 12.

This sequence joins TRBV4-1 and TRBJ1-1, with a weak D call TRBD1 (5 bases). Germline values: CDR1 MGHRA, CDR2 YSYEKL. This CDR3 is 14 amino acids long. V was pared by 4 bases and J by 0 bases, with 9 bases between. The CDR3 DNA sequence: TGCGCCAGCAGCCGCCAGGGTCTGAACACTGAAGCTTTCTTT. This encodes CASSRQGLNTEAFF.

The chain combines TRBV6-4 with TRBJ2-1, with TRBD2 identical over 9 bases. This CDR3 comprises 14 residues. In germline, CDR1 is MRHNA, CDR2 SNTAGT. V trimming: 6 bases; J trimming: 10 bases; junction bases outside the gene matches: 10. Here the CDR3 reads CASSPSGDVREQFF. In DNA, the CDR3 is TGTGCCAGCAGCCCTAGCGGGGACGTCAGGGAGCAGTTCTTC.

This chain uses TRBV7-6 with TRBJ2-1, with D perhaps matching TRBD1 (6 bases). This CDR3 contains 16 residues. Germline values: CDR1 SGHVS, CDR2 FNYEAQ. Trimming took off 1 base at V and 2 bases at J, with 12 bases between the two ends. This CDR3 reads CASSLGGGFAYNEQFF. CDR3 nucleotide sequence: TGTGCCAGCAGCTTAGGTGGGGGCTTTGCCTACAATGAGCAGTTCTTC.

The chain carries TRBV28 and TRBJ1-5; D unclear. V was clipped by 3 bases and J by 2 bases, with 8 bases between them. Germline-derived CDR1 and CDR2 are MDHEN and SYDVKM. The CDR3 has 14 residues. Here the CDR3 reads CASSFYTGNQPQHF. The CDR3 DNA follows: TGTGCCAGCAGTTTCTACACGGGCAATCAGCCCCAGCATTTT.

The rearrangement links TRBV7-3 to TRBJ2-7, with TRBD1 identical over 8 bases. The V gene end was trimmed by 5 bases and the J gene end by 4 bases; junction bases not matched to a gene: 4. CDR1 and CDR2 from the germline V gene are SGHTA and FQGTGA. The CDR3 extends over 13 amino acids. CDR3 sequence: CASSQGAKYEQYF. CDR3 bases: TGTGCCAGCAGCCAGGGGGCCAAGTACGAGCAGTACTTC.

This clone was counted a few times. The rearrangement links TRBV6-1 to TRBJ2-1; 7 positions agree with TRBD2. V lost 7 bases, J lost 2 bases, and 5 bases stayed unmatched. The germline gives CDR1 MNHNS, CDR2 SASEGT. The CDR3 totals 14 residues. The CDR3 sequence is CASKAGEAYNEQFF. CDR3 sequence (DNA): TGTGCCAGCAAGGCGGGGGAGGCCTACAATGAGCAGTTCTTC.

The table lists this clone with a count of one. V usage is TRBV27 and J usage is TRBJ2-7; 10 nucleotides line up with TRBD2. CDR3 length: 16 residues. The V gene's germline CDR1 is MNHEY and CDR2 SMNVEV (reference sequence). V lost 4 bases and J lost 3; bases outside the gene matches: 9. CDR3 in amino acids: CASSSNTIAGGYEQYF. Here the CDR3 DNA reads TGTGCCAGCAGTTCCAACACGATAGCGGGAGGCTACGAGCAGTACTTC.

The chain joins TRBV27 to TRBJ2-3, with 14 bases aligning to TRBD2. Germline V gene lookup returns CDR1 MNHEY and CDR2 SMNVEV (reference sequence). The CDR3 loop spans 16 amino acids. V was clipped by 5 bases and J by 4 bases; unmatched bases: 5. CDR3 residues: CASSGGTSGSADTQYF. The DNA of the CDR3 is TGTGCCAGCAGTGGGGGGACTAGCGGGAGTGCAGATACGCAGTATTTT.

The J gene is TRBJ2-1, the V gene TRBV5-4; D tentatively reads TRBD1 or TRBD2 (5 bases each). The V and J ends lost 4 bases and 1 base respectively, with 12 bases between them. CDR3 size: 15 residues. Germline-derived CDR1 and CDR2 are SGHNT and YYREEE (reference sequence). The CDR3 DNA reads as TGTGCCAGCAGCGAGGAGAGGGGATCCTACAATGAGCAGTTCTTC. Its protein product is CASSEERGSYNEQFF.

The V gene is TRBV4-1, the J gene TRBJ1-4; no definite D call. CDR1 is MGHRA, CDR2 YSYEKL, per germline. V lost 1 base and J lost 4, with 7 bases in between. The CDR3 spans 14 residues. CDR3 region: CASSQARNNEKLFF. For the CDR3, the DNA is TGCGCCAGCAGCCAAGCCAGAAATAATGAAAAACTGTTTTTT.

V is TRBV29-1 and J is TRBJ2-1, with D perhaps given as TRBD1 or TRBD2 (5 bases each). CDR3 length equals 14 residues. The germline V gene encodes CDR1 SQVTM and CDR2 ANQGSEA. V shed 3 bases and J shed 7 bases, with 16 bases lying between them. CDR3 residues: CSVDVGTTTNEQFF. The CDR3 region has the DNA TGCAGCGTTGATGTCGGGACCACGACGAATGAGCAGTTCTTC.

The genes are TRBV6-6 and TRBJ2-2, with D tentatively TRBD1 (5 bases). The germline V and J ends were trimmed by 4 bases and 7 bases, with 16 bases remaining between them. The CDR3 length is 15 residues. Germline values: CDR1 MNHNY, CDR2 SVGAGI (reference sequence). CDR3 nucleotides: TGTGCCAGCAGTTCCCTAGGGGTCGCCCGCGGGGAGCTGTTTTTT. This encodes CASSSLGVARGELFF.

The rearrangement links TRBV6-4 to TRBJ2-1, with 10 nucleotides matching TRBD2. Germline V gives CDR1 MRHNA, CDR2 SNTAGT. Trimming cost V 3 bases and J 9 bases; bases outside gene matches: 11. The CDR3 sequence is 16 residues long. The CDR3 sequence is CASSEGSSGGATEQFF. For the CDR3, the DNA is TGTGCCAGCAGTGAAGGATCGAGCGGGGGGGCCACTGAGCAGTTCTTC.

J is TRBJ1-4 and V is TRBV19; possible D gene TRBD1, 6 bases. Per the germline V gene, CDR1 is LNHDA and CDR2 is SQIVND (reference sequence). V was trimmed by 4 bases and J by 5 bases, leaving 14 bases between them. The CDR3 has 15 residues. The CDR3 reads CASSTPGVRNEKLFF. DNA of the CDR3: TGTGCCAGTAGTACCCCAGGGGTCAGGAATGAAAAACTGTTTTTT.

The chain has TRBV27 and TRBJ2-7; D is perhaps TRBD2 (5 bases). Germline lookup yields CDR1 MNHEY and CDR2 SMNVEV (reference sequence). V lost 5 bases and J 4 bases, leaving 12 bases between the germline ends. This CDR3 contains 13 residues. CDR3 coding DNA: TGTGCCAGCAGTGACGGACGACTATACGAGCAGTACTTC. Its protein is CASSDGRLYEQYF.

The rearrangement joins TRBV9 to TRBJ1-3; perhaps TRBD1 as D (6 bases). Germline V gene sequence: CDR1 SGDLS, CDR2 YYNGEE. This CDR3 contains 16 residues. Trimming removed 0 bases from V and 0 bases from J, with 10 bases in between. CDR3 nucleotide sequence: TGTGCCAGCAGCGTAGGGGGGCGTTCCTCTGGAAACACCATATATTTT. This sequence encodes CASSVGGRSSGNTIYF.

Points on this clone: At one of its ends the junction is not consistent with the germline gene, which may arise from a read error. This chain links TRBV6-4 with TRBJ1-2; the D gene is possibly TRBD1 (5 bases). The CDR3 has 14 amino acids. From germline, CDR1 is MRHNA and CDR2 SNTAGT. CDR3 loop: CASGRSPDQGRWVF. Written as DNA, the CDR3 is TGTGCCAGCGGACGCTCGCCGGATCAGGGACGTTGGGTCTTC.